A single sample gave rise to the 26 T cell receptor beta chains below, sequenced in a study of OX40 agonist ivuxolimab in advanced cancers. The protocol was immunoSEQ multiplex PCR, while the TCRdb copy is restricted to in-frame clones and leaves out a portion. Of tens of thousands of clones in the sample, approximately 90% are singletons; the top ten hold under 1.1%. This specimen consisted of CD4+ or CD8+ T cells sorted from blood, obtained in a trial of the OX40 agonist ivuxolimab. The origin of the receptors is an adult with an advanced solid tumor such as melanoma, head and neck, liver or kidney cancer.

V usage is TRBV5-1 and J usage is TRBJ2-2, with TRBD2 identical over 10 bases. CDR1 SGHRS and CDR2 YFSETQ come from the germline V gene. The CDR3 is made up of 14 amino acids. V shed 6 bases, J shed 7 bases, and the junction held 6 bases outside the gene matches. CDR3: CASKGLAGVGELFF. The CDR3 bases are TGCGCCAGCAAAGGGCTAGCGGGAGTCGGGGAGCTGTTTTTT.

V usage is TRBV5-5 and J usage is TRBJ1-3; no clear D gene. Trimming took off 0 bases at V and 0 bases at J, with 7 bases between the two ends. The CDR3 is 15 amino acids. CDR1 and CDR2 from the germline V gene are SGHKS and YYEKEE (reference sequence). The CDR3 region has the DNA TGTGCCAGCAGCTTGGCCATCGGCTCTGGAAACACCATATATTTT. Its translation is CASSLAIGSGNTIYF.

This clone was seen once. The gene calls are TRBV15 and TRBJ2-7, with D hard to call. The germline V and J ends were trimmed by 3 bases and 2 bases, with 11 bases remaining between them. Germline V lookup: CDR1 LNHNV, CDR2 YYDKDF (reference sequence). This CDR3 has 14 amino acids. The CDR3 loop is CATSRSRATYEQYF. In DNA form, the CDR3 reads TGTGCCACCAGCAGGAGTCGAGCGACCTACGAGCAGTACTTC.

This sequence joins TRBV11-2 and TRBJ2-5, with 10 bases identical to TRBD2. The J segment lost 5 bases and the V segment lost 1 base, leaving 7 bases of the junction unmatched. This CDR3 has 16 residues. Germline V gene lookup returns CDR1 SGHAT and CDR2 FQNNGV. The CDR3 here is CASSLVGLAGAETQYF. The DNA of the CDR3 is TGTGCCAGCAGCTTAGTGGGGCTAGCGGGGGCTGAGACCCAGTACTTC.

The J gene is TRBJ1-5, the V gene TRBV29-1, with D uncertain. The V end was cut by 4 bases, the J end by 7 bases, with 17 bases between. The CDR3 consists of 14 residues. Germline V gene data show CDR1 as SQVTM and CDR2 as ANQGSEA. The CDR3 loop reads CSVGKVPAEQPQHF. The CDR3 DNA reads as TGCAGCGTTGGCAAGGTACCAGCGGAACAGCCCCAGCATTTT.

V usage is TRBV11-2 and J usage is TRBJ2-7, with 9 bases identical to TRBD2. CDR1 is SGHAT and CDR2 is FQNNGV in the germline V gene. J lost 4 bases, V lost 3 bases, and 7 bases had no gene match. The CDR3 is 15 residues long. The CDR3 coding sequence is TGTGCCAGCAGCTTTAATGCGGGGGGGCCGTACGAGCAGTACTTC. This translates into CASSFNAGGPYEQYF.

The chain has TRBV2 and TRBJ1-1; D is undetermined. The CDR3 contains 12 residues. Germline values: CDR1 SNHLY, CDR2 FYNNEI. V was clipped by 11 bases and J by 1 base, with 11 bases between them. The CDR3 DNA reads TGTGCCTCAAGAGGGCCGAACACTGAAGCTTTCTTT. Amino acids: CASRGPNTEAFF.

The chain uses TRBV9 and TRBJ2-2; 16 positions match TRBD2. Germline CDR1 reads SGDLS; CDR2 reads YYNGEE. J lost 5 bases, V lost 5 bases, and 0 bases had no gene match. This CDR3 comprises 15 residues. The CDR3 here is CASRGLAGGTGELFF. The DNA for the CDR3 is TGTGCCAGCAGGGGACTAGCGGGAGGGACCGGGGAGCTGTTTTTT.

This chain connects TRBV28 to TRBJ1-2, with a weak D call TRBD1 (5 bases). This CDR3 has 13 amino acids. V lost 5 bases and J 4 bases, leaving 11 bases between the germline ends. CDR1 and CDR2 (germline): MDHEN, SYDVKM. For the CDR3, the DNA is TGTGCCAGCAGTGCAGGGACCCTCTATGGCTACACCTTC. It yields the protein CASSAGTLYGYTF.

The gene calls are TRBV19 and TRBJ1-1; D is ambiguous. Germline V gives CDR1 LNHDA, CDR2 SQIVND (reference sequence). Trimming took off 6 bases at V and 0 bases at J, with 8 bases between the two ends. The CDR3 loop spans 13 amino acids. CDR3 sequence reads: CASRTYLNTEAFF. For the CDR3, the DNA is TGTGCCAGTAGGACATATCTGAACACTGAAGCTTTCTTT.

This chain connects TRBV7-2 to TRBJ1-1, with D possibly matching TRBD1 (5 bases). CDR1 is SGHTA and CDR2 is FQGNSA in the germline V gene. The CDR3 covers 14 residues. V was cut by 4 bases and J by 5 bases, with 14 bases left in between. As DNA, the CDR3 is TGTGCCAGCAGCTCCCGCGGACAATGGACTGAAGCTTTCTTT. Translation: CASSSRGQWTEAFF.

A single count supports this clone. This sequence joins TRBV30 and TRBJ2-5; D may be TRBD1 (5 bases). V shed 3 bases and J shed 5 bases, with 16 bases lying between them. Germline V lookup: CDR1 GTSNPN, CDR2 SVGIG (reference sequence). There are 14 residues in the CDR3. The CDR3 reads CAWRDTGRRETQYF. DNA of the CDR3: TGTGCCTGGAGAGACACAGGCCGGCGGGAGACCCAGTACTTC.

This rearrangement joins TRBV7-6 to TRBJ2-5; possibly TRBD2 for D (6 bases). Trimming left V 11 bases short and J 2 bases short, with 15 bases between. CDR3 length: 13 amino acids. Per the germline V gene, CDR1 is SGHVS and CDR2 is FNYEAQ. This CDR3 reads CAAGRREQETQYF. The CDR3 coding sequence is TGTGCCGCGGGGAGGCGAGAACAAGAGACCCAGTACTTC.

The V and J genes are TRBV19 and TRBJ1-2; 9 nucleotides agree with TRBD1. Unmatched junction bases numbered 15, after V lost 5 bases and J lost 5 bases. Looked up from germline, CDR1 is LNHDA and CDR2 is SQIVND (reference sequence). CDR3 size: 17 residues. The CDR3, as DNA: TGTGCCAGTAGTCCCCGCGGGGGGGACAGGGTAACTTATGGCTACACCTTC. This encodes CASSPRGGDRVTYGYTF.

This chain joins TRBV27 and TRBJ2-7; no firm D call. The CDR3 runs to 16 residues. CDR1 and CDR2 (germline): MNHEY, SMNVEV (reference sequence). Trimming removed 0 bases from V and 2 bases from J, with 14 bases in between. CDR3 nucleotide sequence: TGTGCCAGCAGTTTATCTTGGACGTATTCCGCCTACGAGCAGTACTTC. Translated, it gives CASSLSWTYSAYEQYF.

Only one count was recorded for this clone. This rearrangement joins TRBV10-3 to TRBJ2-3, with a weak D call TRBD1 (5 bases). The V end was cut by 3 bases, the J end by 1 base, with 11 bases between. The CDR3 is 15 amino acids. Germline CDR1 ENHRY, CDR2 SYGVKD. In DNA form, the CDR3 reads TGTGCCATCAGTGACCGACAGCAGCGCACAGATACGCAGTATTTT. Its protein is CAISDRQQRTDTQYF.

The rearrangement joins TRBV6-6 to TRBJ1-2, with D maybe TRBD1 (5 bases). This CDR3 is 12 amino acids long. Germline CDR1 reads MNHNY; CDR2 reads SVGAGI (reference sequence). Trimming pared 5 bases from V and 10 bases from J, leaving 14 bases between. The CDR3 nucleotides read TGTGCCAGCAGTCCCTCGACAGCAGTCTACACCTTC. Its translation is CASSPSTAVYTF.

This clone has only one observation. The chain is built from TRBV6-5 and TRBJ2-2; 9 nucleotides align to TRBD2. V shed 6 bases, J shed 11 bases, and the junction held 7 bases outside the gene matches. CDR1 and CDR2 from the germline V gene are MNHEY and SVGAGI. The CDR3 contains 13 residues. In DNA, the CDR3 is TGTGCCAGCAGACGACTAGCGGTTCAAGAGCTGTTTTTT. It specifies CASRRLAVQELFF.

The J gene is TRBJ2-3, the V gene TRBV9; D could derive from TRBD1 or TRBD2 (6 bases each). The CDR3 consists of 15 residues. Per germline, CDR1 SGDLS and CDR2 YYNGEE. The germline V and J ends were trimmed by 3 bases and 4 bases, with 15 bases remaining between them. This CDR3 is CASSGRGERPDTQYF. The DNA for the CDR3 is TGTGCCAGCAGCGGGAGGGGGGAGCGCCCAGATACGCAGTATTTT.

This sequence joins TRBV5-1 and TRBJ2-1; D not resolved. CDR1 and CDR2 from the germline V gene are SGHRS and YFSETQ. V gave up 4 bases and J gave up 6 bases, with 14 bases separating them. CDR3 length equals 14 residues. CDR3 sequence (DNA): TGCGCCAGCAGCAACACTCCTGGGCTCAATGAGCAGTTCTTC. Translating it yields CASSNTPGLNEQFF.

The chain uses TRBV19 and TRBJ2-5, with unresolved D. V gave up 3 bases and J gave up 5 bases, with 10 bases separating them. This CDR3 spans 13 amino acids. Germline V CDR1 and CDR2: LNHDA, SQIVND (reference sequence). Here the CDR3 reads CASSMILGETQYF. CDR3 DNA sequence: TGTGCCAGTAGTATGATCCTCGGCGAGACCCAGTACTTC.

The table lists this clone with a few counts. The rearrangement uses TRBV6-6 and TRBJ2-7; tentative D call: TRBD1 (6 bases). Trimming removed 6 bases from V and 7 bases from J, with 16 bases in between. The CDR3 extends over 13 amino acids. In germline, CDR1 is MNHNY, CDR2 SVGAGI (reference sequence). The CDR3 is CASSREKDSEQYF. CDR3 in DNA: TGTGCCAGCAGCCGAGAAAAGGACAGTGAGCAGTACTTC.

CDR3 bases: TGTGCCAGCCCTCAACCTTTGACAAGTAGCACAGATACGCAGTATTTT. Its translation is CASPQPLTSSTDTQYF. The chain couples TRBV27 to TRBJ2-3, with unresolved D. CDR1 is MNHEY, CDR2 SMNVEV, per germline (reference sequence). V was pared by 8 bases and J by 0 bases, with 18 bases between. The CDR3 has 16 amino acids.

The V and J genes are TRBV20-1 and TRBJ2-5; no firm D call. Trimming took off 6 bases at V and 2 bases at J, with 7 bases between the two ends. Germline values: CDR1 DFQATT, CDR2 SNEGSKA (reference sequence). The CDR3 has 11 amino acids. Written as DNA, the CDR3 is TGCAGTGCGTGGGGACAAGAGACCCAGTACTTC. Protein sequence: CSAWGQETQYF.

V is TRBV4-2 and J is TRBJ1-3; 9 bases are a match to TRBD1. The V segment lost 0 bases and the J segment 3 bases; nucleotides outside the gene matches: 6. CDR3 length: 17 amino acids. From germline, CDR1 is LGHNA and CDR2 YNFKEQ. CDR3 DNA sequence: TGTGCCAGCAGCCAAGATCTAGGACAGGGGAATGGAAACACCATATATTTT. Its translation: CASSQDLGQGNGNTIYF.

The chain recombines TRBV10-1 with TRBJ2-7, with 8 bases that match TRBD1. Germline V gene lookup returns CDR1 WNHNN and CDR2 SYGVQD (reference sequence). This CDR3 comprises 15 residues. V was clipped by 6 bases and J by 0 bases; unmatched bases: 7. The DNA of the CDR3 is TGCGCCAGCAGCACGGGACAGGCGAACTCCTACGAGCAGTACTTC. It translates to CASSTGQANSYEQYF.